This is a list of T cell receptor beta chains from one sample in a study of OX40 agonist ivuxolimab in advanced cancers. Measured with immunoSEQ multiplex PCR; TCRdb has only the in-frame clones, and not every one. Seen here are 67,000 or so clones, 86% observed once, and the top ten hold about 1%. This material consisted of CD4+ or CD8+ T cells sorted from blood, taken in a trial of the OX40 agonist ivuxolimab. The receptors stem from an adult with an advanced solid tumor such as melanoma, head and neck, liver or kidney cancer. Each CDR3 is given with its conserved first and last residue. The D gene is left open where the match is weak. Some rows have no size entry. The others give once, few or many, or a class for an expanded clone.

once | TRBJ2-1 | TRBV20-1 | . | TGCAGTGCTAGAGATTGGAATGAGCAGTTCTTC | CSARDWNEQFF
. | TRBJ1-4 | TRBV7-8 | TRBD1 | TGTGCCAGCAGCTTAGTGGGACAGATCGCAACTAATGAAAAACTGTTTTTT | CASSLVGQIATNEKLFF
. | TRBJ2-5 | TRBV5-4 | . | TGTGCCAGCAGCGATAGGGACTTCCAAGAGACCCAGTACTTC | CASSDRDFQETQYF
. | TRBJ2-7 | TRBV29-1 | TRBD2 | TGCAGCGTTCAATTTGGACTAGCGGGATTTGACGAGCAGTACTTC | CSVQFGLAGFDEQYF
. | TRBJ2-1 | TRBV21-1 | . | TGTGCCAGCAGAAACGGGGGGGTAGCGGGAGGGCCCTCCTACAATGAGCAGTTCTTC | CASRNGGVAGGPSYNEQFF
. | TRBJ2-6 | TRBV7-3 | TRBD2 | TGTGCCAGCAGCGAGGGACTAGCGGGCCTCTCTGGGGCCAACGTCCTGACTTTC | CASSEGLAGLSGANVLTF
. | TRBJ1-4 | TRBV6-1 | TRBD1 | TGTGCCAGCAGTACCGGGACAGCGGGTAATGAAAAACTGTTTTTT | CASSTGTAGNEKLFF
. | TRBJ2-3 | TRBV5-5 | . | TGTGCCAGCAGCTTGACTAGCCTTGATACGCAGTATTTT | CASSLTSLDTQYF
. | TRBJ1-5 | TRBV10-1 | . | TGCGCCAGCGCATCGGGGGAGGATCAGCCCCAGCATTTT | CASASGEDQPQHF
. | TRBJ2-7 | TRBV5-1 | TRBD2 | TGCGCCAGCAGCCTTAGCGGGACTAACTACGAGCAGTACTTC | CASSLSGTNYEQYF
. | TRBJ2-1 | TRBV7-3 | TRBD2 | TGTGCCAGCAGCCCTGGACTAGCGGGAGTTGAGCAGTTCTTC | CASSPGLAGVEQFF
. | TRBJ1-6 | TRBV30 | TRBD1 | TGTGCCTGGAGTGTACCCGGGACAGGTGGCTCACCCCTCCACTTT | CAWSVPGTGGSPLHF
. | TRBJ2-7 | TRBV14 | TRBD2 | TGTGCCAGCAGCCAAGGGACTAGCGAAGGCGAGCAGTACTTC | CASSQGTSEGEQYF
. | TRBJ1-4 | TRBV6-6 | . | TGTGCCAGCAGTTACTCGAAGGACAAGTATGAAAAACTGTTTTTT | CASSYSKDKYEKLFF
. | TRBJ1-4 | TRBV2 | TRBD1 | TGTGCCAGCACCTTAGGACAGGGGAGGTACGAAAAACTGTTTTTT | CASTLGQGRYEKLFF
once | TRBJ1-4 | TRBV5-1 | TRBD1 | TGCGCCAGCAGCTCAGGGGGCGGCCCCAATGAAAAACTGTTTTTT | CASSSGGGPNEKLFF
once | TRBJ1-2 | TRBV28 | TRBD1 | TGTGCCAGCAGAACGACAGGGGCGTATGGCTACACCTTC | CASRTTGAYGYTF